The TCR beta chain described here comes from a study of blood T cell repertoires in COVID-19. Profiling relied on immunoSEQ multiplex PCR, and the TCRdb table lists in-frame clones only, not all of them. The repertoire holds tens of thousands of clones, with 85% as singletons. V shed 3 bases and J shed 0 bases, with 20 bases lying between them. The length of the CDR3 is 18 residues. Germline CDR1 LNHDA, CDR2 SQIVND (reference sequence). The chain has TRBV19 and TRBJ1-2; unclear D gene. Specimen: peripheral blood. This receptor was identified in a man older than 75 with acute or convalescent COVID-19. The CDR3 reads CASSIIPPTRHANYGYTF. The CDR3 nucleotides read TGTGCCAGTAGTATTATACCCCCGACCAGGCATGCTAACTATGGCTACACCTTC.